This T cell receptor (beta chain) was found in a study of siplizumab effects on memory and regulatory T cells. Points from the study as a whole: Contribution to the alloresponse seemed major for naive T cells, which also seemed more diverse than memory cells. There was no confirmation of the suppressive function of proliferating Tregs from siplizumab cultures. A small minority of alloreactive clones were mapped to unstimulated subsets.

Trimming pared 8 bases from V and 0 bases from J, leaving 8 bases between. CDR1 SNHLY and CDR2 FYNNEI come from the germline V gene. The CDR3 is 14 amino acids. Only in-frame clones appear in the TCRdb table, and some are missing; sequencing was by immunoSEQ multiplex PCR. The sample holds around 94,000 clones, about 93% seen once. As for this clone: The antigen is undetermined.

This rearrangement joins TRBV2 to TRBJ2-6; TRBD1 might be the D (6 bases). Sequenced material: CD4+ T cells sorted from blood. This sequence was found in a human donor in good health. The CDR3 nucleotides are TGTGCCAGCGGACAGAGCTCTGGGGCCAACGTCCTGACTTTC. Protein sequence: CASGQSSGANVLTF.